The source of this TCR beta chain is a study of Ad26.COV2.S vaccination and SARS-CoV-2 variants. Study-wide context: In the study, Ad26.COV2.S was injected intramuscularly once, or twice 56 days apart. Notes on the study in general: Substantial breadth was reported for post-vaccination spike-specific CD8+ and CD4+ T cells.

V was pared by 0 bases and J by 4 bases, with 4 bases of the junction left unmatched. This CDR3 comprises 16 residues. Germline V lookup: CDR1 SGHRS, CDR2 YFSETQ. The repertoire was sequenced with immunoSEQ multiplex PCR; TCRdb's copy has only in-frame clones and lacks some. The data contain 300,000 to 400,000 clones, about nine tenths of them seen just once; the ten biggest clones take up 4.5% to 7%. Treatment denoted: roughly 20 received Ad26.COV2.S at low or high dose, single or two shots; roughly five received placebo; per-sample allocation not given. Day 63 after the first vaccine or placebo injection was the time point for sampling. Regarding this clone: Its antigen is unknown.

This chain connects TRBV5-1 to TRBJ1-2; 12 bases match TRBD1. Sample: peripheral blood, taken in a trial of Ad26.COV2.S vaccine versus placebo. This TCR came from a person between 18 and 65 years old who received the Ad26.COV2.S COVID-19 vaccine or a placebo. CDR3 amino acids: CASSLAGTGGSYGYTF. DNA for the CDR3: TGCGCCAGCAGCTTGGCCGGGACAGGGGGCAGCTATGGCTACACCTTC.